Each of the 28 T cell receptor beta chains below was sequenced from the same sample in a study of blood T cells in healthy people across ages. Sample-barcoded 5' priming and a J-beta primer mix drove a second PCR of 7 to 11 cycles. TCRdb analysed the 5' RACE reads with MiXCR anew, one entry per CDR3 protein. The sample gives over a million distinct CDR3 sequences, 42% of which show up once; roughly 8.2% is in the top ten. The specimen was blood. These receptors were taken from a woman aged 18-29 years in good health.

The chain joins TRBV2 to TRBJ2-3; the match to TRBD2 covers 12 bases. Germline V gives CDR1 SNHLY, CDR2 FYNNEI. The CDR3 length is 15 residues. J gave up 7 bases and V 6 bases, and 8 bases lay outside the gene matches. CDR3 in amino acids: CASSPTSGGLNTQYF. CDR3 sequence (DNA): TGTGCCAGCAGCCCGACTAGCGGGGGTTTGAATACGCAGTATTTT.

A few counts support this clonotype. The V and J genes are TRBV7-9 and TRBJ2-3; a possible D gene is TRBD2 (5 bases). The CDR3 runs to 15 residues. Per germline, CDR1 SEHNR and CDR2 FQNEAQ (reference sequence). With 3 bases removed from V and 2 bases from J, the gap between germline ends came to 12 bases. Here the CDR3 DNA reads TGTGCCAGCAGCTTGGCCCCAGCGGCCACAGATACGCAGTATTTT. Translation gives CASSLAPAATDTQYF. Supplemented by reference TRBV7-9 and TRBJ2-3, the full variable domain reads DTGVSQNPRHKITKRGQNVTFRCDPISEHNRLYWYRQTLGQGPEFLTYFQNEAQLEKSRLLSDRFSAERPKGSFSTLEIQRTEQGDSAMYLCASSLAPAATDTQYFGPGTRLTVL.

This clonotype was counted a few times. This chain joins TRBV12-5 and TRBJ2-5; 7 nucleotides agree with TRBD2. The length of the CDR3 is 15 residues. J gave up 2 bases and V 1 base, and 4 bases lay outside the gene matches. Germline CDR1 LGHNT, CDR2 FRNRAP. The CDR3 region is CASGLGGTKQETQYF. CDR3 DNA sequence: TGTGCTAGTGGTTTGGGCGGGACTAAACAAGAGACCCAGTACTTC.

The rearrangement links TRBV5-1 to TRBJ2-1, with 14 positions matching TRBD2. This CDR3 region has 16 residues. V trimming: 4 bases; J trimming: 8 bases; junction bases outside the gene matches: 8. Germline V gene data show CDR1 as SGHRS and CDR2 as YFSETQ. The CDR3 protein is CASSPGLAGVVDEQFF. Here the CDR3 DNA reads TGCGCCAGCAGCCCGGGACTAGCGGGGGTCGTAGATGAGCAGTTCTTC. The full variable domain, completed using reference TRBV5-1 and TRBJ2-1, is KAGVTQTPRYLIKTRGQQVTLSCSPISGHRSVSWYQQTPGQGLQFLFEYFSETQRNKGNFPGRFSGRQFSNSRSEMNVSTLELGDSALYLCASSPGLAGVVDEQFFGPGTRLTVL.

The CDR3 here is CASAGGTQYF. The CDR3 DNA reads as TGTGCCAGCGCGGGGGGGACGCAGTATTTT. The chain employs TRBV9 and TRBJ2-3, with 9 bases that match TRBD2. Germline-derived CDR1 and CDR2 are SGDLS and YYNGEE. V lost 7 bases to trimming and J lost 9 bases; unmatched junction nucleotides: 0. This CDR3 has 10 residues.

This clonotype was detected a few times. V is TRBV5-1 and J is TRBJ2-7; no definite D call. The CDR3 loop spans 13 amino acids. Trimming took 4 bases from V and 3 from J, leaving 11 bases between them. Germline V gives CDR1 SGHRS, CDR2 YFSETQ. CDR3 bases: TGCGCCAGCAGCATGGACCTGGTCTACGAGCAGTACTTC. Translation: CASSMDLVYEQYF. Based on the CDR3 plus reference TRBV5-1 and TRBJ2-7, the full variable domain is KAGVTQTPRYLIKTRGQQVTLSCSPISGHRSVSWYQQTPGQGLQFLFEYFSETQRNKGNFPGRFSGRQFSNSRSEMNVSTLELGDSALYLCASSMDLVYEQYFGPGTRLTVT.

The rearrangement links TRBV19 to TRBJ2-5; TRBD2 matches at 12 bases. Trimming cost V 3 bases and J 11 bases; bases outside gene matches: 10. CDR1 and CDR2 (germline): LNHDA, SQIVND (reference sequence). The CDR3 is 15 residues long. DNA for the CDR3: TGTGCCAGTAGTATGACTAGCGGGGGTTACAATGAGCAGTACTTC. Its protein is CASSMTSGGYNEQYF. The full variable domain, completed using reference TRBV19 and TRBJ2-5, is DGGITQSPKYLFRKEGQNVTLSCEQNLNHDAMYWYRQDPGQGLRLIYYSQIVNDFQKGDIAEGYSVSREKKESFPLTVTSAQKNPTAFYLCASSMTSGGYNEQYFGPGTRLLVL.

This chain uses TRBV20-1 with TRBJ2-3, with D tentatively TRBD2 (6 bases). Germline values: CDR1 DFQATT, CDR2 SNEGSKA (reference sequence). This CDR3 is 14 amino acids long. V was clipped by 2 bases and J by 1 base, with 10 bases between them. The CDR3 sequence is CSARPSVGTDTQYF. The DNA of the CDR3 is TGCAGTGCTAGACCTAGCGTGGGCACAGATACGCAGTATTTT.

This clonotype was detected many times. The CDR3, as DNA: TGTGCCAGCAGCTTAGAGGCGGGGTTTGGGGAAAAACTGTTTTTT. Encoded protein: CASSLEAGFGEKLFF. The chain joins TRBV7-8 to TRBJ1-4; D is uncertain. This CDR3 comprises 15 residues. CDR1 and CDR2 from the germline V gene are SGHVS and FQNEAQ. The V gene lost 1 base and the J gene lost 8 bases, with 14 bases spanning the gap.

In this sample, this clonotype turned up a few times. The rearrangement links TRBV6-1 to TRBJ2-3; D perhaps matches TRBD2 (6 bases). The CDR3 sequence is 14 residues long. The V gene's germline CDR1 is MNHNS and CDR2 SASEGT. V lost 6 bases to trimming and J lost 3 bases, with 13 bases between them. The CDR3 DNA reads as TGTGCCAGCAGGGAGGGGCCAGCGACAGATACGCAGTATTTT. This codes for CASREGPATDTQYF.

There are a few counts of this clonotype. The rearrangement uses TRBV24-1 and TRBJ2-7; D is uncertain. Germline lookup yields CDR1 KGHDR and CDR2 SFDVKD. The CDR3 has 12 residues. Trimming removed 3 bases from V and 2 bases from J, with 4 bases in between. The CDR3 region has the DNA TGTGCCACCAGTGATGCCGCCTACGAGCAGTACTTC. It yields the protein CATSDAAYEQYF.

This clonotype was found a few times. The CDR3 sequence: CASSLRGAVDEQYF. CDR3 coding DNA: TGTGCCAGCAGCTTACGGGGGGCGGTCGACGAGCAGTACTTC. V usage is TRBV7-6 and J usage is TRBJ2-7; a weak D match, TRBD2 (7 bases). Germline V gene lookup returns CDR1 SGHVS and CDR2 FNYEAQ. CDR3 length equals 14 residues. Trimming removed 2 bases from V and 5 bases from J, with 13 bases in between. Drawing the rest from reference TRBV7-6 and TRBJ2-7, the complete variable domain is GAGVSQSPRYKVTKRGQDVALRCDPISGHVSLYWYRQALGQGPEFLTYFNYEAQQDKSGLPNDRFSAERPEGSISTLTIQRTEQRDSAMYRCASSLRGAVDEQYFGPGTRLTVT.

J is TRBJ2-6 and V is TRBV21-1; the D segment call TRBD2 is taken from the table without a DNA check. TRBV21-1 is given as a pseudogene. The CDR3 runs 18 residues. The CDR3 loop is CASSKAGGLSSGANVLTF. The DNA for the CDR3 is TGTGCCAGCAGCAAAGCGGGAGGGTTAAGCTCTGGGGCCAACGTCCTGACTTTC.

This chain links TRBV5-1 with TRBJ2-5; D is possibly TRBD1 (5 bases). V lost 7 bases and J 5 bases, leaving 9 bases between the germline ends. The CDR3 is made up of 11 amino acids. Germline CDR1 reads SGHRS; CDR2 reads YFSETQ. The DNA for the CDR3 is TGCGCCAGCTGGGGCCGGGAGACCCAGTACTTC. Amino acid sequence: CASWGRETQYF.

The genes are TRBV28 and TRBJ2-2; possible D gene TRBD2, 5 bases. V lost 5 bases and J lost 1, with 14 bases in between. Germline values: CDR1 MDHEN, CDR2 SYDVKM. This CDR3 contains 16 residues. As DNA, the CDR3 is TGTGCCAGCAGTGCTGTAACAGCGGAGAACACCGGGGAGCTGTTTTTT. It translates to CASSAVTAENTGELFF.

This chain connects TRBV12-3 or TRBV12-4 to TRBJ2-7, with 14 positions matching TRBD2. CDR3 length equals 17 residues. V lost 5 bases, J lost 3 bases, and 9 bases stayed unmatched. CDR3 loop: CASSPHPGTSGSYEQYF. CDR3 sequence (DNA): TGTGCCAGCAGTCCCCACCCCGGGACTAGCGGGAGCTACGAGCAGTACTTC.

The V and J genes are TRBV5-6 and TRBJ1-2; TRBD1 is a possible D gene (5 bases). The germline V gene has CDR1 SGHDT and CDR2 YYEEEE. This CDR3 comprises 17 residues. V was shortened by 1 base and J by 2 bases, with 18 bases between the two germline ends. The CDR3: CASSLWGSQEVNYGYTF. CDR3 nucleotide sequence: TGTGCCAGCAGCTTGTGGGGCTCCCAGGAGGTGAACTATGGCTACACCTTC. The whole variable domain, filled in from reference TRBV5-6 and TRBJ1-2, reads DAGVTQSPTHLIKTRGQQVTLRCSPKSGHDTVSWYQQALGQGPQFIFQYYEEEERQRGNFPDRFSGHQFPNYSSELNVNALLLGDSALYLCASSLWGSQEVNYGYTFGSGTRLTVV.

This clonotype was observed a few times. V usage is TRBV5-1 and J usage is TRBJ2-7; 9 nucleotides align to TRBD1. Looked up from germline, CDR1 is SGHRS and CDR2 is YFSETQ. The CDR3 has 13 residues. Unmatched junction bases numbered 9, after V lost 7 bases and J lost 7 bases. The CDR3 region has the DNA TGCGCCAGCGGAACCTCGGGGACAGGGGAGCAGTACTTC. It is translated as CASGTSGTGEQYF.

The table lists this clonotype with a few counts. The rearrangement joins TRBV12-3 or TRBV12-4 to TRBJ1-1; D might be TRBD1 (6 bases). This CDR3 has 15 residues. The germline V and J ends were trimmed by 5 bases and 6 bases, with 19 bases remaining between them. The CDR3 bases are TGTGCCAGCAGTCCCGGAGGGACACCCGGATCTGAAGCTTTCTTT. This translates into CASSPGGTPGSEAFF.

In this sample, this clonotype turned up once. The chain recombines TRBV27 with TRBJ1-6, with 7 bases lining up with TRBD1. The CDR3 is 14 amino acids. J gave up 8 bases and V 6 bases, and 7 bases lay outside the gene matches. The germline V gene encodes CDR1 MNHEY and CDR2 SMNVEV (reference sequence). CDR3 in amino acids: CASRRDRADSPLHF. The CDR3 nucleotides read TGTGCCAGCAGACGAGACAGGGCAGATTCACCCCTCCACTTT.

V gene TRBV7-2 combines with J gene TRBJ2-3; a possible D gene is TRBD1 (5 bases). CDR3 length: 13 residues. The germline V gene has CDR1 SGHTA and CDR2 FQGNSA. Trimming removed 11 bases from V and 0 bases from J, with 12 bases in between. CDR3 DNA sequence: TGTGCCGGACGACAGTCTAGCACAGATACGCAGTATTTT. It encodes CAGRQSSTDTQYF.

This chain joins TRBV3-1 and TRBJ1-2, with D possibly TRBD1 on 5 matching bases. Germline CDR1 and CDR2: LGHDT and YNNKEL (reference sequence). This CDR3 region has 15 residues. With 1 base removed from V and 4 bases from J, the gap between germline ends came to 13 bases. The CDR3: CASSQAGGARYGYTF. The CDR3 nucleotides are TGTGCCAGCAGCCAAGCGGGAGGGGCACGCTATGGCTACACCTTC.

The chain carries TRBV2 and TRBJ1-2; 8 bases map to TRBD1. The CDR3 contains 13 residues. The germline V gene encodes CDR1 SNHLY and CDR2 FYNNEI. The ends lost 1 base at V and 12 bases at J; junction bases unmatched: 7. In DNA, the CDR3 is TGTGCCAGCAGTGAAGACTCCGACAGGGGCCACACCTTC. This translates into CASSEDSDRGHTF.

The chain links TRBV6-1 to TRBJ1-5; 7 nucleotides agree with TRBD1. This CDR3 contains 15 residues. Looked up from germline, CDR1 is MNHNS and CDR2 is SASEGT. V lost 6 bases and J lost 3; bases outside the gene matches: 8. The CDR3 region has the DNA TGTGCCAGCAGGGCCGGGACAGTCGCCAATCAGCCCCAGCATTTT. It yields the protein CASRAGTVANQPQHF.

This rearrangement joins TRBV12-3 or TRBV12-4 to TRBJ2-7; D is ambiguous. CDR3 length equals 14 residues. The V and J ends lost 6 bases and 3 bases respectively, with 15 bases between them. The DNA for the CDR3 is TGTGCCAGCAGGTTATCTGGACGTGGCTACGAGCAGTACTTC. It codes for CASRLSGRGYEQYF.

The chain links TRBV7-2 to TRBJ2-1; maybe TRBD1 (5 bases). V shed 0 bases and J shed 0 bases, with 15 bases lying between them. CDR3 size: 18 residues. Germline loops: CDR1 SGHTA, CDR2 FQGNSA. The DNA of the CDR3 is TGTGCCAGCAGCTTAGCATCCCCCCTCGACAGCTCCTACAATGAGCAGTTCTTC. Translating gives CASSLASPLDSSYNEQFF.

This clonotype came up a few times. At one of its ends the junction is not consistent with the germline gene, which may arise from a read error. CDR3 sequence (DNA): TGTGCCAGCACCTTACTGGCGGGAGGGCCTGGGTACAATGAGCAGTTCTTC. Residues: CASTLLAGGPGYNEQFF. The chain employs TRBV7-6 and TRBJ2-1, with 9 bases that match TRBD2. The CDR3 is made up of 17 amino acids. CDR1 SGHVS and CDR2 FNYEAQ come from the germline V gene.

This clonotype came up a few times. The chain recombines TRBV20-1 with TRBJ1-2; 8 bases align to TRBD1. The germline CDR1 and CDR2 sequences are DFQATT and SNEGSKA (reference sequence). The length of the CDR3 is 14 residues. V trimming: 5 bases; J trimming: 4 bases; junction bases outside the gene matches: 9. The CDR3 nucleotides are TGCAGTGCTCGATCAGGGGGCAGCGGCTATGGCTACACCTTC. Translation gives CSARSGGSGYGYTF.